This T cell receptor beta chain was identified during a study of molecular identifiers for immune sequencing clone quantification. V lost 9 bases and J lost 4; bases outside the gene matches: 10. This CDR3 spans 14 amino acids. Previously described methods and listed TCR primers were employed for the bulk TCR libraries. From the PCR reads, TCRdb called clonotypes with MiXCR, one entry per CDR3 protein. This sample has approximately 63,000 distinct CDR3 sequences; about a fifth occur once, and the top ten carry under 1.5%. This clonotype was detected ten times or more. Its target is not known. Study-level findings and limits: Jurkat TCR RNA spiked in from one cell could reportedly be detected among about a million naive cells.

The sequence came from a human donor in good health. Some libraries in this study had Jurkat cell RNA spiked in. The chain joins TRBV12-3 or TRBV12-4 to TRBJ2-3, with 7 bases identical to TRBD2. The material sequenced was naive CD8+ T cells from blood, with Jurkat cell RNA spiked in. Subset: FACS-sorted CD8+CD4-CCR7+CD45RA+ naive T cells. DNA for the CDR3: TGTGCCAGTGACGGGGGAGGGCCCCCAGATACGCAGTATTTT. Residues: CASDGGGPPDTQYF.